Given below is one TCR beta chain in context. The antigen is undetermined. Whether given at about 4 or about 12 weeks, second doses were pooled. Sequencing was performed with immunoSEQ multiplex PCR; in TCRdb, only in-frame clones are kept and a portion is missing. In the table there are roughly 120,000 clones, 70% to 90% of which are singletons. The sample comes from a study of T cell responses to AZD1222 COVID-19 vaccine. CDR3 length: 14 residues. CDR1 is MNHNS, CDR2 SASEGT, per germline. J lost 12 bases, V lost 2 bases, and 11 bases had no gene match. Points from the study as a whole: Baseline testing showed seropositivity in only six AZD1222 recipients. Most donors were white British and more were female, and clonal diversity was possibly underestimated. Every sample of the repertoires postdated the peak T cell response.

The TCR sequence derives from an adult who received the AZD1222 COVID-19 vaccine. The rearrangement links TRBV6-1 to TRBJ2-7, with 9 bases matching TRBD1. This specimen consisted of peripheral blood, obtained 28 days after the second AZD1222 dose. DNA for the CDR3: TGTGCCAGCAGTGAATGGAAGGGACAGGGAGGGTGGTACTTC. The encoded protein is CASSEWKGQGGWYF.